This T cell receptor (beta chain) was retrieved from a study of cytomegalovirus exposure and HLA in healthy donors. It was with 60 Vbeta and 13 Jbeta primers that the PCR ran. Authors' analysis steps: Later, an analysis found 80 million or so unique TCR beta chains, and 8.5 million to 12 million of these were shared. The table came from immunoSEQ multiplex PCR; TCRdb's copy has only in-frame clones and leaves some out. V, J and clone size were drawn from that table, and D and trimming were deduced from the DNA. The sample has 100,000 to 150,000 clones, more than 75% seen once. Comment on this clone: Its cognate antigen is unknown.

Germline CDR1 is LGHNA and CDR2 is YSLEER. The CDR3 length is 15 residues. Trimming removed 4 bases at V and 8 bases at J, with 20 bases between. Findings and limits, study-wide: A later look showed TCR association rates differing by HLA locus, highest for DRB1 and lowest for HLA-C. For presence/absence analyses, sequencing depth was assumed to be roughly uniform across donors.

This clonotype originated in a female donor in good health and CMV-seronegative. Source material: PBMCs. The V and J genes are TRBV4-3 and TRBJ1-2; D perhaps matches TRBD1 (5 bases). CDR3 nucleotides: TGCGCCAGCAGCCCCGAAGGGGCAACCGGTAGAGGCTACACCTTC. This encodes CASSPEGATGRGYTF.